The table lists the clone carrying this TCR beta chain with a few counts. This sample was included in a study of CD8+CD57+ T cells in acquired aplastic anemia. From germline, CDR1 is SQVTM and CDR2 ANQGSEA. The CDR3 contains 12 residues. V lost 0 bases and J lost 2, with 5 bases in between. Only patients with CD8+CD57+ cell expansion on flow cytometry were chosen for sequencing. Genomic DNA acted as the template from which TCR beta VDJ combination and CDR3 sequence profiling were carried out. TCRdb re-called the reads with MiXCR, one entry per CDR3 protein. The sample holds some 180,000 distinct CDR3 sequences, roughly 60% seen once.

This sequence joins TRBV29-1 and TRBJ2-7, with no clear D. Sequenced: sorted CD4+, CD8+, or CD8+CD57+ T cells (not recorded which) from PBMCs. The clonotype was recovered from a human donor with aplastic anemia. Here the CDR3 reads CSVEDQPYEQYF. CDR3 nucleotides: TGCAGCGTTGAAGATCAACCCTACGAGCAGTACTTC.